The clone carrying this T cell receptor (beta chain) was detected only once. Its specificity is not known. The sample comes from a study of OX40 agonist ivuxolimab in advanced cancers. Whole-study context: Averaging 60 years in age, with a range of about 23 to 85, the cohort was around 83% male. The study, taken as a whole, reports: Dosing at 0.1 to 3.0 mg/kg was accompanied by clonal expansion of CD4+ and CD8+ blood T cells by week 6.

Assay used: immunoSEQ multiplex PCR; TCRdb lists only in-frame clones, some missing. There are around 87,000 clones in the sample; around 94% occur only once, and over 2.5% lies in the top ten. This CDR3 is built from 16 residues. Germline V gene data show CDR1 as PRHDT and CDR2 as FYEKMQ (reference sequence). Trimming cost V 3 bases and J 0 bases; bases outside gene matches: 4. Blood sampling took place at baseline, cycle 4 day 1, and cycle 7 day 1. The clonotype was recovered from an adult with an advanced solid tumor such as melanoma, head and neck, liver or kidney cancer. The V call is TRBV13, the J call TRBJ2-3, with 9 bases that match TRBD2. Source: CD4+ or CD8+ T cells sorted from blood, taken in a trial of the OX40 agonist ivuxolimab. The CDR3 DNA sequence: TGTGCCAGCAGCTTCTGGACTAGCGCCAGCACAGATACGCAGTATTTT. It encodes CASSFWTSASTDTQYF.